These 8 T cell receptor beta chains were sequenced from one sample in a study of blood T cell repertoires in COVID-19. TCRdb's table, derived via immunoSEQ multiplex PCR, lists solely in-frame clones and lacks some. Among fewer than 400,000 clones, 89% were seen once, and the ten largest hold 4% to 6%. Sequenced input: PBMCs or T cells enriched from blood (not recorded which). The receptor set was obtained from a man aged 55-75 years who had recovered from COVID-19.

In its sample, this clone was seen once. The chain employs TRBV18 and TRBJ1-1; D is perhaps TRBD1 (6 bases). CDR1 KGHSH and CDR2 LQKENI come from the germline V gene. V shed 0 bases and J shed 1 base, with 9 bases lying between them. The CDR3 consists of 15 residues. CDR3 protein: CASSPPDRPNTEAFF. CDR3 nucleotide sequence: TGTGCCAGCTCACCACCAGACAGGCCGAACACTGAAGCTTTCTTT.

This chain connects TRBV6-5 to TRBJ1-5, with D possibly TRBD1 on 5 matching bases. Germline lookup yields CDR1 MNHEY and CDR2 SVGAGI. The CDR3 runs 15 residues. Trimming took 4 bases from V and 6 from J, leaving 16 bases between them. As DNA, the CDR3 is TGTGCCAGCAGTTCCCAGGGAGGGATAAGTCAGCCCCAGCATTTT. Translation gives CASSSQGGISQPQHF.

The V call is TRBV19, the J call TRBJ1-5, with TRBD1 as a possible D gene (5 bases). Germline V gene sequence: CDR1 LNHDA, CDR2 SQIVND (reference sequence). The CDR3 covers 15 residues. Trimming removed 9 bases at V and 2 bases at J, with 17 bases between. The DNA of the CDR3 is TGTGCCAGCGGGGGTTTACCACTTGGCAATCAGCCCCAGCATTTT. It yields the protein CASGGLPLGNQPQHF.

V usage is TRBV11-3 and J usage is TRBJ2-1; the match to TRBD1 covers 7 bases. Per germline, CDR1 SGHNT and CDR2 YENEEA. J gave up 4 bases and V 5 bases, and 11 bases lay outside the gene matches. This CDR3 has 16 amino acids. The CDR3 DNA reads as TGTGCCAGCAGCCCTAAGGGGGCCGGGGCGTACAATGAGCAGTTCTTC. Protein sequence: CASSPKGAGAYNEQFF.

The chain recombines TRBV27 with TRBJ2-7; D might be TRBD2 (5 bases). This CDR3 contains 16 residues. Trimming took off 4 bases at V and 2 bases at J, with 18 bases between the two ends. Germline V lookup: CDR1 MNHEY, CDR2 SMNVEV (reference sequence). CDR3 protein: CASSSGLPIPTYEQYF. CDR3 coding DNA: TGTGCCAGCAGTTCAGGACTCCCTATCCCCACCTACGAGCAGTACTTC.

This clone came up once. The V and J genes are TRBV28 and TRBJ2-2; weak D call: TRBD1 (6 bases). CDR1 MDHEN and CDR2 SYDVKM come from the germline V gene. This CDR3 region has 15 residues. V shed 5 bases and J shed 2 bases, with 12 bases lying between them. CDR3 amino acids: CASSDPGHNTGELFF. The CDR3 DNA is TGTGCCAGCAGTGACCCGGGACATAACACCGGGGAGCTGTTTTTT.

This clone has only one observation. The CDR3 DNA is TGTGCCAGCAGTCTTGGAGGATCAACTAATGAAAAACTGTTTTTT. It yields the protein CASSLGGSTNEKLFF. The rearrangement uses TRBV6-5 and TRBJ1-4; D not certain. Germline-derived CDR1 and CDR2 are MNHEY and SVGAGI. V was clipped by 5 bases and J by 0 bases, with 10 bases between them. The CDR3 consists of 15 residues.

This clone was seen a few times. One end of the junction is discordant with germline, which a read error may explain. In DNA form, the CDR3 reads TGTGCCAGTAGTTCCGACGGCGGATTGAAGTTT. Protein sequence: CASSSDGGLKF. The rearrangement uses TRBV19 and TRBJ1-4; the D is unclear. Germline CDR1 reads LNHDA; CDR2 reads SQIVND (reference sequence). There are 11 residues in the CDR3.